Below are 32 T cell receptor beta chains sequenced from a single sample in a study of blood T cell repertoires in COVID-19. Here immunoSEQ multiplex PCR was the method, and the copy in TCRdb shows in-frame clones only, minus some. The sample shows 200,000 to 300,000 clones, 75% to 90% of them seen only once. Material for sequencing was peripheral blood. The receptor set was obtained from a man aged 55 to 70 who had recovered from COVID-19.

The gene calls are TRBV5-4 and TRBJ2-7; tentatively, D is TRBD2 (7 bases). Trimming pared 0 bases from V and 6 bases from J, leaving 13 bases between. Germline-derived CDR1 and CDR2 are SGHNT and YYREEE (reference sequence). The CDR3 loop spans 14 amino acids. The CDR3 DNA is TGTGCCAGCAGCTTGGCCCCCGGGGGGCGCGAGCAGTACTTC. It specifies CASSLAPGGREQYF.

This clone was seen once. This chain connects TRBV7-2 to TRBJ1-2, with a weak D call TRBD1 (5 bases). V was trimmed by 4 bases and J by 2 bases, leaving 11 bases between them. The CDR3 has 14 residues. CDR1 and CDR2 from the germline V gene are SGHTA and FQGNSA. In nucleotides, the CDR3 is TGTGCCAGCAGCTCGGGACTGGGCAACTATGGCTACACCTTC. Translated, it gives CASSSGLGNYGYTF.

A word on this clone: The sample has other DNA sequences that encode this CDR3 too. The V and J genes are TRBV11-2 and TRBJ2-1, with TRBD2 as a possible D gene (6 bases). Trimming removed 1 base from V and 3 bases from J, with 10 bases in between. This CDR3 contains 15 residues. Germline V lookup: CDR1 SGHAT, CDR2 FQNNGV. The CDR3 sequence: CASSLGGGNYNEQFF. The CDR3 coding sequence is TGTGCCAGCAGCTTAGGTGGGGGGAACTACAATGAGCAGTTCTTC.

The J gene is TRBJ2-3, the V gene TRBV4-1; D is undetermined. Germline V gives CDR1 MGHRA, CDR2 YSYEKL. CDR3 size: 17 residues. Trimming left V 4 bases short and J 5 bases short, with 22 bases between. The CDR3 is CASSRIPRSPEVDTQYF. The CDR3 DNA follows: TGCGCCAGCAGCCGGATCCCCCGGTCCCCCGAGGTAGATACGCAGTATTTT.

The rearrangement joins TRBV28 to TRBJ2-1, with 9 positions matching TRBD2. This CDR3 contains 15 residues. Germline CDR1 is MDHEN and CDR2 is SYDVKM. V shed 6 bases and J 6 bases; nucleotides not matched to a gene: 9. CDR3 in DNA: TGTGCCAGCAGCCTTGGGCGGGGGGGTAGCAATGAGCAGTTCTTC. Translated, it gives CASSLGRGGSNEQFF.

The chain recombines TRBV5-1 with TRBJ2-2; D is unresolved. This CDR3 contains 15 residues. V gave up 0 bases and J gave up 0 bases, with 6 bases separating them. The V gene's germline CDR1 is SGHRS and CDR2 YFSETQ. This CDR3 reads CASSLAGSNTGELFF. The CDR3 DNA is TGCGCCAGCAGCTTGGCCGGGTCGAACACCGGGGAGCTGTTTTTT.

The chain uses TRBV5-4 and TRBJ2-2; weak D call: TRBD1 (6 bases). Germline assignment: CDR1 SGHNT and CDR2 YYREEE (reference sequence). V lost 5 bases to trimming and J lost 5 bases, with 16 bases between them. The CDR3 contains 15 residues. CDR3 sequence reads: CASSIGQGWTGELFF. The CDR3 bases are TGTGCCAGCAGTATTGGGCAGGGGTGGACCGGGGAGCTGTTTTTT.

The J gene is TRBJ2-6, the V gene TRBV24-1, with 7 positions matching TRBD1. Germline loops: CDR1 KGHDR, CDR2 SFDVKD. After removal of 6 bases from V and 4 bases from J, the junction contained 8 bases not matched to a gene. The length of the CDR3 is 16 residues. DNA of the CDR3: TGTGCCACCAGTAACATACAGGGGCCCGGGGCCAACGTCCTGACTTTC. It encodes CATSNIQGPGANVLTF.

The chain carries TRBV4-1 and TRBJ2-7; 9 positions match TRBD2. The germline CDR1 and CDR2 sequences are MGHRA and YSYEKL. CDR3 length: 15 residues. The trim removed 3 bases at V and 0 bases at J, leaving 3 bases unmatched. The CDR3 loop is CASSHAGLASYEQYF. The CDR3 DNA follows: TGCGCCAGCAGCCACGCGGGACTAGCCTCCTACGAGCAGTACTTC.

V and J are TRBV9 and TRBJ1-6; unclear D gene. CDR1 and CDR2 (germline): SGDLS, YYNGEE. CDR3 size: 16 residues. V was trimmed by 3 bases and J by 5 bases, leaving 15 bases between them. This chain's CDR3 is CASSGHGRMNNSPLHF. The CDR3 DNA reads TGTGCCAGCAGCGGGCACGGGAGGATGAATAATTCACCCCTCCACTTT.

Here the CDR3 reads CASNRVVQSPLHF. The CDR3 DNA is TGTGCCAGCAACAGGGTCGTACAATCACCCCTCCACTTT. The J gene is TRBJ1-6, the V gene TRBV2; tentative D call: TRBD1 (6 bases). V dropped 7 bases and J dropped 10 bases, with 14 bases sitting between them. The CDR3 extends over 13 amino acids. CDR1 is SNHLY, CDR2 FYNNEI, per germline. Full variable domain (rest looked up from reference TRBV2 and TRBJ1-6): EPEVTQTPSHQVTQMGQEVILRCVPISNHLYFYWYRQILGQKVEFLVSFYNNEISEKSEIFDDQFSVERPDGSNFTLKIRSTKLEDSAMYFCASNRVVQSPLHFGNGTRLTVT.

Only one count was recorded for this clone. V is TRBV19 and J is TRBJ1-4; tentatively, D is TRBD1 (6 bases). The germline V and J ends were trimmed by 4 bases and 7 bases, with 22 bases remaining between them. Germline assignment: CDR1 LNHDA and CDR2 SQIVND (reference sequence). The CDR3 is 17 residues long. The CDR3 DNA follows: TGTGCCAGTAGTAAGTCTGCGACAGGCCTTGGGGGTGAAAAACTGTTTTTT. The encoded protein is CASSKSATGLGGEKLFF.

The rearrangement uses TRBV10-3 and TRBJ2-1, with D perhaps matching TRBD1 (5 bases). The CDR3 has 14 residues. Germline lookup yields CDR1 ENHRY and CDR2 SYGVKD. V lost 3 bases, J lost 0 bases, and 6 bases lay in between. CDR3: CAISDRVSYNEQFF. In nucleotides, the CDR3 is TGTGCCATCAGTGACAGGGTCTCCTACAATGAGCAGTTCTTC.

Concerning this clone itself: Other DNA sequences of this sample code for an identical CDR3. This chain links TRBV5-5 with TRBJ1-3; TRBD1 aligns across 11 bases. Per germline, CDR1 SGHKS and CDR2 YYEKEE (reference sequence). The CDR3 length is 16 residues. Germline trimming cut 4 bases from V and 4 bases from J; bases unmatched to any gene: 7. CDR3: CASSPWDRGDGNTIYF. CDR3 nucleotide sequence: TGTGCCAGCAGCCCATGGGACAGGGGGGACGGAAACACCATATATTTT. Complete variable domain (other parts from reference TRBV5-5 and TRBJ1-3): DAGVTQSPTHLIKTRGQQVTLRCSPISGHKSVSWYQQVLGQGPQFIFQYYEKEERGRGNFPDRFSARQFPNYSSELNVNALLLGDSALYLCASSPWDRGDGNTIYFGEGSWLTVV.

The CDR3 reads CASAWANEQFF. For the CDR3, the DNA is TGTGCCAGCGCGTGGGCCAATGAGCAGTTCTTC. V and J are TRBV9 and TRBJ2-1, with no clear D. Per the germline V gene, CDR1 is SGDLS and CDR2 is YYNGEE. The V and J ends lost 7 bases and 6 bases respectively, with 8 bases between them. The CDR3 contains 11 residues.

The rearrangement uses TRBV3-1 (or the pseudogene TRBV3-2) and TRBJ1-2; the D gene is possibly TRBD1 (5 bases). Germline-derived CDR1 and CDR2 are LGHDT and YNNKEL (reference sequence). Trimming stripped 1 base from V and 5 bases from J, with 14 bases between. This CDR3 has 15 residues. CDR3 DNA sequence: TGTGCCAGCAGCCAAGGAATCGGGGGTCAATATGGCTACACCTTC. Amino acids: CASSQGIGGQYGYTF.

V gene TRBV24-1 combines with J gene TRBJ2-7; 7 bases match TRBD1. After removal of 7 bases from V and 4 bases from J, the junction contained 6 bases not matched to a gene. Germline CDR1 is KGHDR and CDR2 is SFDVKD. This CDR3 is built from 13 residues. The CDR3 sequence: CATRSGQIYEQYV. For the CDR3, the DNA is TGTGCCACCAGGTCGGGACAGATATACGAGCAGTACGTC.

With regard to this clone: Additional DNA sequences in this sample encode the identical CDR3. The chain uses TRBV9 and TRBJ2-1, with 12 bases that match TRBD2. The germline CDR1 and CDR2 sequences are SGDLS and YYNGEE. The ends lost 0 bases at V and 3 bases at J; junction bases unmatched: 4. The CDR3 runs to 17 residues. CDR3 DNA: TGTGCCAGCAGCGTAGGGCTAGCGGGGGGGCTCTACAATGAGCAGTTCTTC. Translated, it gives CASSVGLAGGLYNEQFF.

This chain joins TRBV6-1 and TRBJ2-7; no clear D. The CDR3 runs to 13 residues. Trimming stripped 2 bases from V and 3 bases from J, with 8 bases between. The germline gives CDR1 MNHNS, CDR2 SASEGT. The CDR3 sequence: CASSELYYYEQYF. DNA of the CDR3: TGTGCCAGCAGTGAACTGTACTACTACGAGCAGTACTTC.

On this clone itself: Different DNA sequences within this sample yield the same CDR3. The chain has TRBV6-5 and TRBJ2-2; D is perhaps TRBD2 (7 bases). Germline CDR1 is MNHEY and CDR2 is SVGAGI. Between the trimmed V and J ends, which lost 8 bases and 5 bases, there was a span of 12 bases. The CDR3 extends over 13 amino acids. In nucleotides, the CDR3 is TGTGCCAGCTCGAGGGGGGGAACCGGGGAGCTGTTTTTT. Amino acids: CASSRGGTGELFF.

The CDR3 region is CASSIEGSGTGELFF. The CDR3 DNA sequence: TGTGCCAGCAGTATAGAGGGCTCGGGCACCGGGGAGCTGTTTTTT. The genes are TRBV6-5 and TRBJ2-2; possible D gene TRBD2, 5 bases. CDR3 length equals 15 residues. V was shortened by 5 bases and J by 4 bases, with 14 bases between the two germline ends. Germline V gene lookup returns CDR1 MNHEY and CDR2 SVGAGI.

This clone appeared once. The V and J genes are TRBV6-4 and TRBJ2-7; 10 bases map to TRBD1. The CDR3 extends over 17 amino acids. The V and J ends lost 3 bases and 5 bases, in that order; junction bases with no gene match: 13. Germline values: CDR1 MRHNA, CDR2 SNTAGT. CDR3 loop: CASSEPTGGGMVNEQYV. As DNA, the CDR3 is TGTGCCAGCAGTGAGCCGACAGGGGGCGGAATGGTAAACGAGCAGTACGTC.

The V call is TRBV28, the J call TRBJ1-5, with TRBD1 matching over 7 bases. Germline loops: CDR1 MDHEN, CDR2 SYDVKM. J lost 3 bases, V lost 5 bases, and 10 bases had no gene match. This CDR3 comprises 16 residues. The CDR3 spells CASSTLGQALNQPQHF. The CDR3, as DNA: TGTGCCAGCAGTACTCTCGGACAGGCCCTCAATCAGCCCCAGCATTTT.

The chain couples TRBV27 to TRBJ2-3; D gene uncertain. The length of the CDR3 is 17 residues. The V end lost 5 bases, the J end lost 4 bases, and 22 bases lay between the germline ends. Germline CDR1 MNHEY, CDR2 SMNVEV (reference sequence). For the CDR3, the DNA is TGTGCCAGCAGTCCGCGAGCCCTACCCTTAGAGTCAGATACGCAGTATTTT. Amino acids: CASSPRALPLESDTQYF.

The sample holds a few counts of this clone. This chain uses TRBV6-5 with TRBJ2-7; 7 bases are a match to TRBD1. V lost 7 bases and J lost 4; bases outside the gene matches: 10. The germline V gene encodes CDR1 MNHEY and CDR2 SVGAGI. The CDR3 totals 14 residues. The CDR3 loop is CASIFDRVDYEQYF. CDR3 DNA: TGTGCCAGCATCTTCGACAGGGTGGATTACGAGCAGTACTTC.

The chain is built from TRBV5-6 and TRBJ2-7; D perhaps matches TRBD2 (6 bases). CDR1 and CDR2 (germline): SGHDT, YYEEEE. Trimming removed 4 bases from V and 3 bases from J, with 14 bases in between. The CDR3 extends over 14 amino acids. CDR3 in amino acids: CASSPRTTHYEQYF. CDR3 DNA sequence: TGTGCCAGCAGCCCGAGGACTACCCACTACGAGCAGTACTTC.

The rearrangement links TRBV5-4 to TRBJ1-2; D might be TRBD1 (6 bases). The CDR3 sequence is 15 residues long. Germline assignment: CDR1 SGHNT and CDR2 YYREEE (reference sequence). Trimming pared 1 base from V and 2 bases from J, leaving 12 bases between. The CDR3 is CASSLQGRTNYGYTF. DNA for the CDR3: TGTGCCAGCAGCTTGCAGGGGCGGACGAACTATGGCTACACCTTC.

CDR3 DNA sequence: TGTGCCAGCAAGGGAGGGGTAGACGAAAAACTGTTTTTT. Encoded protein: CASKGGVDEKLFF. The J gene is TRBJ1-4, the V gene TRBV2; possible D gene TRBD1, 5 bases. Germline-derived CDR1 and CDR2 are SNHLY and FYNNEI. The CDR3 is 13 amino acids. V lost 7 bases to trimming and J lost 8 bases, with 14 bases between them.

This clone was observed once. The V gene is TRBV3-1 (or the pseudogene TRBV3-2), the J gene TRBJ1-6, with 9 bases aligning to TRBD1. The CDR3 spans 16 residues. The germline gives CDR1 LGHDT, CDR2 YNNKEL (reference sequence). Germline trimming cut 5 bases from V and 2 bases from J; bases unmatched to any gene: 4. CDR3 DNA sequence: TGTGCCAGCAGCTACCGGACAGGGGCCTATAATTCACCCCTCCACTTT. Translating gives CASSYRTGAYNSPLHF.

This chain connects TRBV5-1 to TRBJ2-1; TRBD2 is a possible D gene (5 bases). Germline loops: CDR1 SGHRS, CDR2 YFSETQ. Deletions cut 3 bases from V and 7 bases from J, with 17 bases between. The CDR3 has 15 amino acids. The CDR3 sequence is CASSSQRPTGNEQFF. As DNA, the CDR3 is TGCGCCAGCAGCTCCCAGCGGCCCACGGGGAATGAGCAGTTCTTC.

The gene calls are TRBV5-1 and TRBJ2-6; the D gene is possibly TRBD1 (6 bases). The CDR3 is made up of 15 amino acids. The V gene lost 0 bases and the J gene lost 2 bases, with 6 bases spanning the gap. Germline CDR1 SGHRS, CDR2 YFSETQ. Here the CDR3 DNA reads TGCGCCAGCAGCTTGGGGGACACTGGGGCCAACGTCCTGACTTTC. Its protein product is CASSLGDTGANVLTF. Using reference TRBV5-1 and TRBJ2-6 for the parts outside the CDR3, the full variable domain is KAGVTQTPRYLIKTRGQQVTLSCSPISGHRSVSWYQQTPGQGLQFLFEYFSETQRNKGNFPGRFSGRQFSNSRSEMNVSTLELGDSALYLCASSLGDTGANVLTFGAGSRLTVL.

This clone was counted once. V and J are TRBV19 and TRBJ2-7; 7 bases map to TRBD1. The length of the CDR3 is 15 residues. V trimming: 3 bases; J trimming: 2 bases; junction bases outside the gene matches: 7. Germline loops: CDR1 LNHDA, CDR2 SQIVND (reference sequence). CDR3 protein: CASSMGQGDAYEQYF. DNA of the CDR3: TGTGCCAGTAGTATGGGGCAGGGGGACGCCTACGAGCAGTACTTC.